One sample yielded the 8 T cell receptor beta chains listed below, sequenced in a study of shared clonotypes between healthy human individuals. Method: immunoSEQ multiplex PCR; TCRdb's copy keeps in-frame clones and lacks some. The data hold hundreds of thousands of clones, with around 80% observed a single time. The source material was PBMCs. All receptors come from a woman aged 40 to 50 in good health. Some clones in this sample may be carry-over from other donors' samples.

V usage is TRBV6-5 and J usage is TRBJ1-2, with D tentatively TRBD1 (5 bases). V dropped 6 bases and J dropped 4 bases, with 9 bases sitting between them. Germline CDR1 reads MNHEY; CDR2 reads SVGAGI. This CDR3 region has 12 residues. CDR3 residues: CASSEGVYGYTF. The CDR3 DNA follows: TGTGCCAGCAGCGAAGGGGTCTATGGCTACACCTTC.

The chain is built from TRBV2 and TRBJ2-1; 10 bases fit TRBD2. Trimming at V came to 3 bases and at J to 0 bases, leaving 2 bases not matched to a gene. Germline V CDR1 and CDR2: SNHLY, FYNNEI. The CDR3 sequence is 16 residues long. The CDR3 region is CASSDPSGSSYNEQFF. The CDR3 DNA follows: TGTGCCAGCAGTGACCCTAGCGGGAGCTCCTACAATGAGCAGTTCTTC.

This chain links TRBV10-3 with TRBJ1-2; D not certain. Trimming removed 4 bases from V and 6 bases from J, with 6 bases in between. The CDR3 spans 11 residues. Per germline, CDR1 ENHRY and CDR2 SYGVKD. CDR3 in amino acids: CAISAGDGYTF. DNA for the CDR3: TGTGCCATCAGTGCCGGAGATGGCTACACCTTC.

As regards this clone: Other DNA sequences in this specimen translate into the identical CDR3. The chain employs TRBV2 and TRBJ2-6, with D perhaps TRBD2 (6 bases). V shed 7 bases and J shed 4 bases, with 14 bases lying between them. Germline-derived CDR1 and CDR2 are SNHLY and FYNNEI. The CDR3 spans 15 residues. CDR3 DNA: TGTGCCAGCACGGGGGACGCTTCCGGGGCCAACGTCCTGACTTTC. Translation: CASTGDASGANVLTF.

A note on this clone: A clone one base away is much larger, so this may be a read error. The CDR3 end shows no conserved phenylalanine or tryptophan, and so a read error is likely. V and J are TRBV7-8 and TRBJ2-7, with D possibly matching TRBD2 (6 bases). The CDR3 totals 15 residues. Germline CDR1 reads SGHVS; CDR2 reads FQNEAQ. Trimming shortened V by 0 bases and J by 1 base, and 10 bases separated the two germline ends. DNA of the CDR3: TGTGCCAGCAGCTTAGCGTTGGAGGGATCCTACGAGCAGTACCTC. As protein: CASSLALEGSYEQYL.

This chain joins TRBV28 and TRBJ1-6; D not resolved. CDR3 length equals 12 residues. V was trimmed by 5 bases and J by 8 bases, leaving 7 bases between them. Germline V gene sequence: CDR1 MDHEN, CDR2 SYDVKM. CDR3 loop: CASSDVHSPLHF. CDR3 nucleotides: TGTGCCAGCAGTGATGTTCATTCACCCCTCCACTTT.

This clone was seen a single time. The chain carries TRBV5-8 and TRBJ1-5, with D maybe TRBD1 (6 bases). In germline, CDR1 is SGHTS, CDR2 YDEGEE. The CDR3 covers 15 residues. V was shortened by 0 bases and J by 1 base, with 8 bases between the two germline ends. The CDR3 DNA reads TGTGCCAGCAGCTTGGGGGGGGGCAGCAATCAGCCCCAGCATTTT. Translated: CASSLGGGSNQPQHF.

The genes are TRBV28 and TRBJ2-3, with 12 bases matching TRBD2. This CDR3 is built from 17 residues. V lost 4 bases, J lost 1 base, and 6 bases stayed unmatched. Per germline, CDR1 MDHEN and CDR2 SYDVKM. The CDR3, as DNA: TGTGCCAGCAGTTCCCCCGGACTAGCGGGACGCACAGATACGCAGTATTTT. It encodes CASSSPGLAGRTDTQYF.